These T cell receptor beta chains were read from a single sample in a study of cytomegalovirus exposure and HLA in healthy donors. The table came from immunoSEQ multiplex PCR; TCRdb's copy has only in-frame clones and leaves some out. The table shows about 220,000 clones, with 65% to 75% occurring only once. Sequencing was carried out using PBMCs. The receptors were gathered from a young woman in good health and CMV-seronegative. Each CDR3 is given with its conserved first and last residue. Each record gives: V gene, clone size, D gene, J gene, CDR3 DNA, CDR3 protein. D genes are given only for firm matches. Size is stated for part of the rows, as once, few or many counts, or as a class when the clone is expanded.

V gene: TRBV6-6
clone size: -
D gene: -
J gene: TRBJ1-5
CDR3 DNA: TGTGCCAGCAGTAGGGGGGGCATGGAGCCCCAGCATTTT
CDR3 protein: CASSRGGMEPQHF

V gene: TRBV7-9
clone size: -
D gene: TRBD1
J gene: TRBJ1-2
CDR3 DNA: TGTGCCAGCAGCTCTTCCAGGGGGACCTATGGCTACACCTTC
CDR3 protein: CASSSSRGTYGYTF

V gene: TRBV5-4
clone size: -
D gene: TRBD1
J gene: TRBJ2-3
CDR3 DNA: TGTGCCAGCAGCGCGGGACAGGGGGCAGATACGCAGTATTTT
CDR3 protein: CASSAGQGADTQYF

V gene: TRBV5-4
clone size: -
D gene: TRBD2
J gene: TRBJ2-5
CDR3 DNA: TGCGCCAGCAGCTTGTCGGCTAGCGGCCAAGAGACCCAGTACTTC
CDR3 protein: CASSLSASGQETQYF

V gene: TRBV12-5
clone size: -
D gene: -
J gene: TRBJ1-6
CDR3 DNA: TGTGCTAGTGATACAATAGATGCGGTCGGGTCCTATAATTCACCCCTCCACTTT
CDR3 protein: CASDTIDAVGSYNSPLHF

V gene: TRBV5-6
clone size: -
D gene: TRBD1
J gene: TRBJ2-2
CDR3 DNA: TGTGCCAGCAGCCCTGACAGGGGGCTAGTCACCGGGGAGCTGTTTTTT
CDR3 protein: CASSPDRGLVTGELFF

V gene: TRBV5-6
clone size: -
D gene: -
J gene: TRBJ1-6
CDR3 DNA: TGTGCCAGCAGCCGCCGACAGAGCTCCTATAATTCACCCCTCCACTTT
CDR3 protein: CASSRRQSSYNSPLHF

V gene: TRBV4-2
clone size: -
D gene: -
J gene: TRBJ2-1
CDR3 DNA: TGTGCCAGCAGTCCAAGATCTAGGGCAGGGATCAATGAGCAGTTCTTC
CDR3 protein: CASSPRSRAGINEQFF

V gene: TRBV11-3
clone size: -
D gene: TRBD1
J gene: TRBJ2-5
CDR3 DNA: TGTGCCAGCAGCCCAGGGACAGGGGGGGAGACCCAGTACTTC
CDR3 protein: CASSPGTGGETQYF

V gene: TRBV7-9
clone size: -
D gene: TRBD1
J gene: TRBJ1-1
CDR3 DNA: TGTGCCAGCAGCTTAAAAAGGGGGCGTAACACTGAAGCTTTCTTT
CDR3 protein: CASSLKRGRNTEAFF

V gene: TRBV19
clone size: once
D gene: -
J gene: TRBJ2-1
CDR3 DNA: TGTGCCAGTAGTATAGACCTCGGCAATGAGCAGTTCTTC
CDR3 protein: CASSIDLGNEQFF

V gene: TRBV7-9
clone size: -
D gene: -
J gene: TRBJ1-2
CDR3 DNA: TGTGCCAGCAGCTTAGTCTCAGGCAACTATGGCTACACCTTC
CDR3 protein: CASSLVSGNYGYTF

V gene: TRBV19
clone size: -
D gene: -
J gene: TRBJ1-2
CDR3 DNA: TGTGCCAGTAAGGGAGAACAGCTTCCCATCCTCTATGGCTACACCTTC
CDR3 protein: CASKGEQLPILYGYTF

V gene: TRBV5-4
clone size: -
D gene: -
J gene: TRBJ1-2
CDR3 DNA: TGTGCCAGCAGCCAGGACGGAGACAGCTATGGCTACACCTTC
CDR3 protein: CASSQDGDSYGYTF

V gene: TRBV2
clone size: -
D gene: -
J gene: TRBJ1-2
CDR3 DNA: TGTGCCAGCAGTGTGTCTGCGGGGCTCAGTGGCTACACCTTC
CDR3 protein: CASSVSAGLSGYTF

V gene: TRBV19
clone size: few
D gene: -
J gene: TRBJ1-2
CDR3 DNA: TGTGCCAGTTGGACAGACCAGACCTATCTAGGGGGCTACACCTTC
CDR3 protein: CASWTDQTYLGGYTF

V gene: TRBV25-1
clone size: -
D gene: -
J gene: TRBJ2-1
CDR3 DNA: TGTGCCAGCATAGGGTCGGGGGTGAGCTCCTACAATGAGCAGTTCTTC
CDR3 protein: CASIGSGVSSYNEQFF

V gene: TRBV11-2
clone size: -
D gene: -
J gene: TRBJ2-1
CDR3 DNA: TGTGCCAGCAGCTTAACGACTCTCCGCTCCTACAATGAGCAGTTCTTC
CDR3 protein: CASSLTTLRSYNEQFF

V gene: TRBV7-9
clone size: -
D gene: -
J gene: TRBJ2-7
CDR3 DNA: TGTGCCAGCAGCTCCACCGACAGGATTACCTACGAGCAGTACTTC
CDR3 protein: CASSSTDRITYEQYF

V gene: TRBV7-9
clone size: -
D gene: TRBD1
J gene: TRBJ2-1
CDR3 DNA: TGTGCCAGCCCCGACAGGGATAGATCCAATGAGCAGTTCTTC
CDR3 protein: CASPDRDRSNEQFF

V gene: TRBV18
clone size: -
D gene: TRBD1
J gene: TRBJ1-1
CDR3 DNA: TGTGCCAGCTCACAAAGGGACAGTTCTGAAGCTTTCTTT
CDR3 protein: CASSQRDSSEAFF

V gene: TRBV9
clone size: -
D gene: TRBD1
J gene: TRBJ1-2
CDR3 DNA: TGTGCCAGCAGCGTCTCACAGGGGGCACACTATGGCTACACCTTC
CDR3 protein: CASSVSQGAHYGYTF

V gene: TRBV29-1
clone size: -
D gene: TRBD2
J gene: TRBJ2-7
CDR3 DNA: TGCAGCGTTGAAGAGTGGGAAGCGGGAGTTCGCGAGCAGTACTTC
CDR3 protein: CSVEEWEAGVREQYF

V gene: TRBV5-4
clone size: many
D gene: -
J gene: TRBJ2-2
CDR3 DNA: TGTGCCAGCAGCTGGGAGGGGGGAGGAACCGGGGAGCTGTTTTTT
CDR3 protein: CASSWEGGGTGELFF

V gene: TRBV18
clone size: -
D gene: -
J gene: TRBJ1-1
CDR3 DNA: TGTGCCAGCTCACCTACAGGGCCGGCTTTCTTT
CDR3 protein: CASSPTGPAFF

V gene: TRBV6-1
clone size: few
D gene: TRBD1
J gene: TRBJ2-2
CDR3 DNA: TGTGCCAGCGTGAGCGATACAGGGGGCCCCGGGGAGCTGTTTTTT
CDR3 protein: CASVSDTGGPGELFF

V gene: TRBV11-3
clone size: -
D gene: TRBD2
J gene: TRBJ2-1
CDR3 DNA: TGTGCCAGCAGCTTAGGGAATGGGGCGGGAGGGTCCTACAATGAGCAGTTCTTC
CDR3 protein: CASSLGNGAGGSYNEQFF

V gene: TRBV7-9
clone size: -
D gene: -
J gene: TRBJ1-1
CDR3 DNA: TGTGCCAGCAGCTTATTCCAGGGGCGTAGCGAGGAAGCTTTCTTT
CDR3 protein: CASSLFQGRSEEAFF

V gene: TRBV7-3
clone size: -
D gene: -
J gene: TRBJ2-2
CDR3 DNA: TGTGCCAGCAGCTTCAGTAACAGTGCCGGGGAGCTGTTTTTT
CDR3 protein: CASSFSNSAGELFF

V gene: TRBV30
clone size: -
D gene: TRBD2
J gene: TRBJ2-1
CDR3 DNA: TGTGCCTGGAGTGTCCTGGGGGGAGGGCCATCGGATGAGCAGTTCTTC
CDR3 protein: CAWSVLGGGPSDEQFF

V gene: TRBV15
clone size: -
D gene: TRBD1
J gene: TRBJ2-1
CDR3 DNA: TGTGCCACCAGCAGGACCGGGACAGGGAAAGGTAATGAGCAGTTCTTC
CDR3 protein: CATSRTGTGKGNEQFF

V gene: TRBV10-3
clone size: -
D gene: TRBD2
J gene: TRBJ2-7
CDR3 DNA: TGTGCCATCAGTGTGGCGGGAGACCCCTCCTACGAGCAGTACTTC
CDR3 protein: CAISVAGDPSYEQYF

V gene: TRBV15
clone size: -
D gene: TRBD1
J gene: TRBJ2-5
CDR3 DNA: TGTGCCACCAGCAGAACAGGGGGTCGGGAGACCCAGTACTTC
CDR3 protein: CATSRTGGRETQYF

V gene: TRBV5-5
clone size: -
D gene: -
J gene: TRBJ1-1
CDR3 DNA: TGTGCCAGCAGCTTGTCGGCCCAGGGAGCTTTCTTT
CDR3 protein: CASSLSAQGAFF

V gene: TRBV5-5
clone size: -
D gene: -
J gene: TRBJ2-1
CDR3 DNA: TGTGCCAGCAGCTTGGAGCTTTGGGGCGGATCCTACAATGAGCAGTTCTTC
CDR3 protein: CASSLELWGGSYNEQFF

V gene: TRBV5-1
clone size: -
D gene: -
J gene: TRBJ2-1
CDR3 DNA: TGCGCCAGCAGCGCGCAAGCGGACAATGAGCAGTTCTTC
CDR3 protein: CASSAQADNEQFF

V gene: TRBV4-1
clone size: few
D gene: TRBD1
J gene: TRBJ1-1
CDR3 DNA: TGCGCCAGCAGTCGACAGGGGCAGGGCACTGAAGCTTTCTTT
CDR3 protein: CASSRQGQGTEAFF

V gene: TRBV2
clone size: few
D gene: -
J gene: TRBJ1-6
CDR3 DNA: TGTGCCAGCAGCCTTGCTAGGAATTCACCCCTCCACTTT
CDR3 protein: CASSLARNSPLHF

V gene: TRBV5-6
clone size: -
D gene: TRBD1
J gene: TRBJ1-2
CDR3 DNA: TGTGCCAGCAGCTTGAGACAGGGGGCCTATGGCTACACCTTC
CDR3 protein: CASSLRQGAYGYTF

V gene: TRBV30
clone size: -
D gene: TRBD2
J gene: TRBJ2-1
CDR3 DNA: TGTGCCTGGATTACTAGCGGGGGGCCGAATGAGCAGTTCTTC
CDR3 protein: CAWITSGGPNEQFF

V gene: TRBV6-7
clone size: -
D gene: TRBD1
J gene: TRBJ1-2
CDR3 DNA: TGTGCCAGCAGTTTACGGACAGGGGATTATGGCTACACCTTC
CDR3 protein: CASSLRTGDYGYTF

V gene: TRBV6-4
clone size: -
D gene: TRBD2
J gene: TRBJ2-1
CDR3 DNA: TGTGCCAGCAGTCGCTTAGCGGGAAGGAGCTCCTACAATGAGCAGTTCTTC
CDR3 protein: CASSRLAGRSSYNEQFF

V gene: TRBV19
clone size: -
D gene: -
J gene: TRBJ1-3
CDR3 DNA: TGTGCCAGTAGCGAGGGGGTACAGACCTCTCGGGCTGGAAACACCATATATTTT
CDR3 protein: CASSEGVQTSRAGNTIYF